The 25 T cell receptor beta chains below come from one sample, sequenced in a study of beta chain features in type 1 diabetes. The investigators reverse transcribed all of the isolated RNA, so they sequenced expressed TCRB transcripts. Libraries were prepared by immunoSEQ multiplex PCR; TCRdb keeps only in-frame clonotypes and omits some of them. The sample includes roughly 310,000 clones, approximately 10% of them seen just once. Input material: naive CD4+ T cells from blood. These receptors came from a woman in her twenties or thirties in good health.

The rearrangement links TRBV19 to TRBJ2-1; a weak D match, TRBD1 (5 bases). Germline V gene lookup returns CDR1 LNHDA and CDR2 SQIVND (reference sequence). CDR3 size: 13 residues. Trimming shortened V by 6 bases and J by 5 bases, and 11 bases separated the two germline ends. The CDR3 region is CASRATDHNEQFF. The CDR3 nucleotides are TGTGCCAGTAGGGCGACAGATCACAATGAGCAGTTCTTC.

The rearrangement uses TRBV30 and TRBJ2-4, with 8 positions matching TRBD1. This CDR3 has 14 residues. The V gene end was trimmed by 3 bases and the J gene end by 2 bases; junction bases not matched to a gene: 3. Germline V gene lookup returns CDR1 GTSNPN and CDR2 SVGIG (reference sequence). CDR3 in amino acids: CAWRDRDPKNIQYF. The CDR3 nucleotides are TGTGCCTGGAGGGACAGGGATCCCAAAAACATTCAGTACTTC.

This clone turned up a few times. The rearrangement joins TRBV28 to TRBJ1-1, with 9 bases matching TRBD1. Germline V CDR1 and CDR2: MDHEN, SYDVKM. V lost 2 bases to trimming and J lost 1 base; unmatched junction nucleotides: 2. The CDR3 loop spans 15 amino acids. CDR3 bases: TGTGCCAGCAGTTTAAAGACAGGGGGGAACACTGAAGCTTTCTTT. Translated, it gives CASSLKTGGNTEAFF. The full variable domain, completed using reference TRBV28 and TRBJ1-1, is DVKVTQSSRYLVKRTGEKVFLECVQDMDHENMFWYRQDPGLGLRLIYFSYDVKMKEKGDIPEGYSVSREKKERFSLILESASTNQTSMYLCASSLKTGGNTEAFFGQGTRLTVV.

As DNA, the CDR3 is TGTGCCAGTAGGCTCCTAGCGGGAGTGAACAATGAGCAGTTCTTC. Encoded protein: CASRLLAGVNNEQFF. The chain combines TRBV19 with TRBJ2-1, with 10 bases identical to TRBD2. Germline lookup yields CDR1 LNHDA and CDR2 SQIVND (reference sequence). The CDR3 contains 15 residues. J lost 5 bases, V lost 6 bases, and 7 bases had no gene match.

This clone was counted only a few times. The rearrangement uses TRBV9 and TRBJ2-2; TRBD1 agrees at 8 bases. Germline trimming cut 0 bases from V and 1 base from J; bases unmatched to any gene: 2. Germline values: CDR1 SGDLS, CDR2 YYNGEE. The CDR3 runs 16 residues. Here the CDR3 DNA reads TGTGCCAGCAGCGTAGGACAGGGGATGAACACCGGGGAGCTGTTTTTT. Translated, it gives CASSVGQGMNTGELFF.

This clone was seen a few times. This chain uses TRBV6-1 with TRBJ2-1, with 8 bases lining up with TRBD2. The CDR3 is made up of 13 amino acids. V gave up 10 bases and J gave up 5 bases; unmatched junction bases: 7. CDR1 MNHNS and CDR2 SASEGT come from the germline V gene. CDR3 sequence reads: CATIGTSDNEQFF. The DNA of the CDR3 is TGTGCCACTATCGGGACTAGTGACAATGAGCAGTTCTTC.

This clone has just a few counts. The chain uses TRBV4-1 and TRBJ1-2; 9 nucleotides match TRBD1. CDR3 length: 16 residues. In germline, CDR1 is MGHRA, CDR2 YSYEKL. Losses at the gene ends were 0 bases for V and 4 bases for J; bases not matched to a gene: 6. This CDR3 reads CASSQESGTGIYGYTF. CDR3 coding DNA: TGCGCCAGCAGCCAAGAGAGTGGGACAGGGATCTATGGCTACACCTTC.

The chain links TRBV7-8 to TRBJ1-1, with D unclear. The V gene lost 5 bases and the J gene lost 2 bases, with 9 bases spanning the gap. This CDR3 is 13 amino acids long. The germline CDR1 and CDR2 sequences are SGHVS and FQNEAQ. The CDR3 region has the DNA TGTGCCAGCAGCGCTGGACTAAACACTGAAGCTTTCTTT. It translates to CASSAGLNTEAFF.

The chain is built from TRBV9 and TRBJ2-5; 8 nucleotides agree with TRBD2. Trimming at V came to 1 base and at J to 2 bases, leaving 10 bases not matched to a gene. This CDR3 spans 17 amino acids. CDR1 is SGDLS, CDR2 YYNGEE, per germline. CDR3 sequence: CASSVSGSTTRQETQYF. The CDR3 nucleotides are TGTGCCAGCAGCGTAAGCGGGAGTACAACTCGACAAGAGACCCAGTACTTC.

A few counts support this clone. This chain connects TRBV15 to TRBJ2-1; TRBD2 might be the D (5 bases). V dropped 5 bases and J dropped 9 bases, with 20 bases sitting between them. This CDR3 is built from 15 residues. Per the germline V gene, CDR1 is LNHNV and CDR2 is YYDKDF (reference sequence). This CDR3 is CATSRTRALRGEQFF. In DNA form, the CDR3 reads TGTGCCACCAGCCGGACGAGAGCTCTTCGGGGTGAGCAGTTCTTC.

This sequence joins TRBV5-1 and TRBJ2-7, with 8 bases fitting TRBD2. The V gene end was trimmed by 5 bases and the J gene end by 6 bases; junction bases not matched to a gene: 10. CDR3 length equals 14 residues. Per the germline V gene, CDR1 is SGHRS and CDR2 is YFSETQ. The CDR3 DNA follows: TGCGCCAGCAGGAATCAATATCGGGAGGGCGAGCAGTACTTC. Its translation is CASRNQYREGEQYF.

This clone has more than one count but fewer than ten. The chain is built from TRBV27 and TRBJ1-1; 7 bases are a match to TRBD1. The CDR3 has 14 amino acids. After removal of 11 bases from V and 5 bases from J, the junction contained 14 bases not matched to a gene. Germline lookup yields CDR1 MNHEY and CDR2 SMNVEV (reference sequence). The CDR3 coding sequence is TGTGCCGCCGGAACCCTAGGGGGCAGGACTGAAGCTTTCTTT. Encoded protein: CAAGTLGGRTEAFF.

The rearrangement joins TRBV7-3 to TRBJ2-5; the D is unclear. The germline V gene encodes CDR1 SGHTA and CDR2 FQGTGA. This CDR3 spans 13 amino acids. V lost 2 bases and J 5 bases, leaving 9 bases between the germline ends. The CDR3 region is CASSLGRRETQYF. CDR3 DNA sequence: TGTGCCAGCAGCTTAGGTCGTCGGGAGACCCAGTACTTC. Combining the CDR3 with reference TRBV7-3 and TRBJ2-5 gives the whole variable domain GAGVSQTPSNKVTEKGKYVELRCDPISGHTALYWYRQSLGQGPEFLIYFQGTGAADDSGLPNDRFFAVRPEGSVSTLKIQRTERGDSAVYLCASSLGRRETQYFGPGTRLLVL.

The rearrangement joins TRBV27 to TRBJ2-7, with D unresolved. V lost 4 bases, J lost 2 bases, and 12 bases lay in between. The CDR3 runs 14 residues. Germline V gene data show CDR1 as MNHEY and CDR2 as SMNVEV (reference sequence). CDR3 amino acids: CASSSLGGTYEQYF. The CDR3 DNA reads TGTGCCAGCAGTTCGCTTGGCGGAACCTACGAGCAGTACTTC.

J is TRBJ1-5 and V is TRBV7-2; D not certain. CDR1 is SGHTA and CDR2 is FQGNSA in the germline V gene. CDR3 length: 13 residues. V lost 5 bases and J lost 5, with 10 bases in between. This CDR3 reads CASSQEVDQPQHF. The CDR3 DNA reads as TGTGCCAGCAGCCAGGAGGTCGATCAGCCCCAGCATTTT.

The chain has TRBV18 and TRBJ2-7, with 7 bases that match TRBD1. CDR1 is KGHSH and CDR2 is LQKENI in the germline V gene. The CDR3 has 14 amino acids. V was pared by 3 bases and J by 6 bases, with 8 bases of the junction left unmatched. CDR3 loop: CASSPRTGDGEQYF. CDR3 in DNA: TGTGCCAGCTCACCTCGGACAGGAGATGGCGAGCAGTACTTC. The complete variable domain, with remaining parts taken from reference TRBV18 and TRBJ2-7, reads NAGVMQNPRHLVRRRGQEARLRCSPMKGHSHVYWYRQLPEEGLKFMVYLQKENIIDESGMPKERFSAEFPKEGPSILRIQQVVRGDSAAYFCASSPRTGDGEQYFGPGTRLTVT.

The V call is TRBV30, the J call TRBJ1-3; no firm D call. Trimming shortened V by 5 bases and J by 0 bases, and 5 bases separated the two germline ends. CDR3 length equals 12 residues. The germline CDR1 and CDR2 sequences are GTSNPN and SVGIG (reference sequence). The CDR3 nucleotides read TGTGCCTGGCAGGTCTCTGGAAACACCATATATTTT. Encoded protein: CAWQVSGNTIYF. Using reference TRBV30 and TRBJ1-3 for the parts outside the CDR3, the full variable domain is SQTIHQWPATLVQPVGSPLSLECTVEGTSNPNLYWYRQAAGRGLQLLFYSVGIGQISSEVPQNLSASRPQDRQFILSSKKLLLSDSGFYLCAWQVSGNTIYFGEGSWLTVV.

The CDR3 DNA sequence: TGTGCCAGCAGTAGAAAGAGAGTAGCGGGGAGTTACGAGCAGTACTTC. Translated: CASSRKRVAGSYEQYF. The chain carries TRBV6-6 and TRBJ2-7, with 8 bases aligning to TRBD2. CDR1 and CDR2 (germline): MNHNY, SVGAGI (reference sequence). V lost 5 bases, J lost 4 bases, and 13 bases stayed unmatched. The CDR3 contains 16 residues.

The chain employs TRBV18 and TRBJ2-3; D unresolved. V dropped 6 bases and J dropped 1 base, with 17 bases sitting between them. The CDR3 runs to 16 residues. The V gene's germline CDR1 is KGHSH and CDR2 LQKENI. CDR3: CASSLNSYQRTDTQYF. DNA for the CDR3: TGTGCCAGCTCTCTTAACAGCTACCAACGCACAGATACGCAGTATTTT. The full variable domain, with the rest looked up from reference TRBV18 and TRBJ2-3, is NAGVMQNPRHLVRRRGQEARLRCSPMKGHSHVYWYRQLPEEGLKFMVYLQKENIIDESGMPKERFSAEFPKEGPSILRIQQVVRGDSAAYFCASSLNSYQRTDTQYFGPGTRLTVL.

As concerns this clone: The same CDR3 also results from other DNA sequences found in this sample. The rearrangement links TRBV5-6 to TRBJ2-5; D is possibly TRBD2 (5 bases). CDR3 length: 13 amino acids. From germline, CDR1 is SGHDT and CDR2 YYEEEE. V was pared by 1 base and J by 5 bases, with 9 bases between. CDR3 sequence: CASSLFRGETQYF. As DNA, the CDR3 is TGTGCCAGCAGCTTGTTTAGAGGGGAGACCCAGTACTTC.

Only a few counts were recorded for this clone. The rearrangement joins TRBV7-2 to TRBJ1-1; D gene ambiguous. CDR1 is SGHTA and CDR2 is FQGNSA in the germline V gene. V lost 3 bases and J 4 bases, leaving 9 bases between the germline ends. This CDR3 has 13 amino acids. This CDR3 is CASSFDGLTEAFF. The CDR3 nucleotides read TGTGCCAGCAGCTTTGACGGACTCACTGAAGCTTTCTTT.

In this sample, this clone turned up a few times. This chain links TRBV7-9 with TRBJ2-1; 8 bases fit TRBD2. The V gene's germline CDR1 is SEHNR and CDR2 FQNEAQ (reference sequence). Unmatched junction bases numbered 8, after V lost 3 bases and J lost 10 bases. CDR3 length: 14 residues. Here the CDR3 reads CASSFPAGVFEQFF. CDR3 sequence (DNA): TGTGCCAGCAGCTTTCCAGCGGGAGTTTTCGAGCAGTTCTTC.

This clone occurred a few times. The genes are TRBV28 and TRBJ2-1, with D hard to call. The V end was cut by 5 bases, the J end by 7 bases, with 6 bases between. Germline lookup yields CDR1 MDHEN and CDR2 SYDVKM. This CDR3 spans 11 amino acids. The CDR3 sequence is CASSGQNEQFF. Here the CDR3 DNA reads TGTGCCAGCAGTGGGCAAAATGAGCAGTTCTTC.

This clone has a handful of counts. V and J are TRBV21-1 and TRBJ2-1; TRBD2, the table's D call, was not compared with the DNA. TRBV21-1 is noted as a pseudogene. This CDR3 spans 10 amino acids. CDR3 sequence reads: CASGWREQFF. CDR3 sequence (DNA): TGTGCCAGCGGATGGAGAGAGCAGTTCTTC.

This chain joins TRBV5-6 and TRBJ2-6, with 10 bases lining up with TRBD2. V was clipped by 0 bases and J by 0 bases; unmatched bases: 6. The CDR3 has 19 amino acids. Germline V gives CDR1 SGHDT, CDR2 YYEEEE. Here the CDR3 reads CASSLEVLAGSSGANVLTF. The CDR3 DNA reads TGTGCCAGCAGCTTGGAGGTACTAGCGGGGAGCTCTGGGGCCAACGTCCTGACTTTC.